The T cell receptor beta chain under discussion was sequenced for a study of blood T cell repertoires in COVID-19. Study-level information: From the United States, Italy and Spain came samples of acute and convalescent COVID-19. In each case, the material was cDNA or gDNA derived from T cells, B-cell-depleted T cells, or PBMCs.

The V gene's germline CDR1 is LNHDA and CDR2 SQIVND (reference sequence). V shed 5 bases, J shed 2 bases, and the junction held 3 bases outside the gene matches. The CDR3 totals 14 residues. Per the original methods: Reference gene primer amplification yielded estimated nucleated cell counts. Profiling relied on immunoSEQ multiplex PCR, and the TCRdb table lists in-frame clones only, not all of them. V and J calls plus clone size are reproduced from that table; the DNA served to infer D and trimming. The table has about 140,000 clones, approximately 80% seen once. The sequence derives from a man over 45 with acute or convalescent COVID-19. The chain couples TRBV19 to TRBJ2-7; TRBD1 matches at 10 bases. What was sequenced was peripheral blood. CDR3 in amino acids: CASSSTGGTYEQYF. CDR3 nucleotides: TGTGCCAGTAGTTCGACAGGGGGCACCTACGAGCAGTACTTC. Full variable domain (rest looked up from reference TRBV19 and TRBJ2-7): DGGITQSPKYLFRKEGQNVTLSCEQNLNHDAMYWYRQDPGQGLRLIYYSQIVNDFQKGDIAEGYSVSREKKESFPLTVTSAQKNPTAFYLCASSSTGGTYEQYFGPGTRLTVT.